This TCR beta chain derives from a study of metastatic and nonmetastatic thyroid tumors (dated by TCRdb to the early 2020s). The study in broad terms: The researchers compared repertoires between peripheral blood samples and tumor or nodule tissue samples from patients with malignant or benign thyroid disease. Overall study results and their limits: In both blood and tumor samples, TCR beta diversity was reported to be significantly higher in malignant tumors than in benign nodules.

No patient had received any treatment before thyroid surgery. Using T-cell receptor beta sequencing, the researchers looked back retrospectively at clinical samples from patients, gathered between the early 2010s and the late 2010s. This clone was observed at least ten times. Its antigen is currently not known. A read error may be the cause here, since a much bigger clone is one base away. Preparation of the library involved PCR. Sequenced on an Illumina HiSeq 4000. High-throughput sequencing was used to profile the CDR3 region of the TCR beta-chain in every patient. Turning to the authors' computational methods: Drawing on CDR3 differences between clinicopathological groups, the researchers built a classifier meant to tell apart patients with distant-metastatic papillary thyroid cancer. The Shannon index was used to assess repertoire diversity, and the Morisita-Horn index was used to assess tumor-blood repertoire similarity. TCRdb reran the public reads through fastp at Q25 and MiXCR, keeping productive beta chains. The V and J calls reflect TCRdb's pipeline rather than the authors' work. The table for this sample lists over 8,500 clones; approximately 12% of them were counted only once. The top ten hold around an eighth of the sample.

The germline V gene (reference sequence) supplies CDR1 LNHNV and CDR2 YYDKDF. Including cysteine and phenylalanine, the CDR3 has 14 amino acids. The retained sequence is limited to the CDR3, 42 bases, with the frame set at the first base. The source material was blood. The TCR was taken from a female donor with papillary thyroid cancer or a benign thyroid nodule (not recorded which). Some clones in this sample may be carry-over from other donors' samples. Recombination linked TRBV15 to TRBJ1-3, with no confident D gene call. The CDR3: CAASRVGSGNTIYF. At the DNA level, the sequence is TGTGCCGCCAGCAGAGTTGGTTCTGGAAACACCATATATTTT.